This T cell receptor beta chain was sequenced for a study of shared clonotypes between healthy human individuals (dated by TCRdb to 2018 to 2021). Regarding the study in general: The cohort included three men and a couple of women between 18 and 49 years of age. For each donor, CD4 naive and CD4 memory were each run on three plates, CD8 naive on two plates, and CD8 memory on one plate. To estimate repertoire size and how much clonotypes are shared between individuals, the study performed deep sequencing of blood TCR repertoires from about 5 healthy adults. Different laboratories and diverse techniques were used to prepare libraries and sequence TCR repertoires, to increase sequencing depth and limit assay-specific biases. Leukapheresis yielded between about 0.9 and 9 billion PBMCs per donor. Overall study outcomes, separate from this receptor: Because the study included only a small number of donors, the genetic and exposure-history diversity represented was limited. Rarefaction of sorted-subset datasets indicated incomplete sequencing despite the large sequencing depth. Estimated clonotype richness was generally larger for naive than for memory subsets. Pairwise subsampling indicated that sequencing depth was expected to affect the degree of clonotype sharing among donors. Compared with non-shared clonotypes, clonotypes shared by all four sorted-subset donors had higher generation probabilities. Sampling was limited to blood, and TCR repertoires in tissue likely differ from TCR repertoires in blood. About 5% of naive CD4, around 4% of naive CD8, about 2.1% of memory CD4, and 0.4% of memory CD8 clonotypes were shared across several donors.

CDR1 and CDR2 (MGHRA, YSYEKL) derive from the germline V gene. Counted from cysteine to phenylalanine, this CDR3 has 15 amino acids. Kept here is only the CDR3 DNA, which spans 45 bases and is read in frame from base 1. V ends up 0 bases short and J 2 bases short, with an unmatched junction base count of 4. Using the deep immunoSEQ assay, multiplex PCR amplified TCR CDR3 regions from genomic DNA. Genomic DNA extracted from each cell subset was distributed evenly over all wells of several immunoSEQ 96-well plates, and each plate served as one replicate. For sorted subsets, 150 to 250 ng of genomic DNA, equivalent to roughly 30,000 T cell genomes, went into each replicate PCR. Purified libraries were measured with a Qubit 3.0 fluorometer, size-checked on a Bioanalyzer 2100, and measured again with the KAPA Library Quantification kit. Every immunoSEQ 96-well plate was sequenced on a separate single-read 150-cycle Illumina NextSeq 550 flow cell. Turning to the authors' computational methods: Because the immunoSEQ output included only junctional sequences and no quality scores, the filtering could not be the same as the filtering used for full-length reads. Sequences were annotated with PyIR, a Python wrapper for IgBLAST v1.9, and V/J genes and CDR3 were assigned using IMGT germline references. Any read was removed if the V/J assignment was weak (E-value above 1e-6), the CDR3 was missing, or the read contained stop codons, out-of-frame junctions, or ambiguous translated residues. A V3J clonotype was defined by an identical inferred V gene, J gene, and CDR3 amino acid sequence. To compute the percentage overlap between repertoires, the number of shared unique clonotypes was divided by the size of the smaller repertoire. Richness of each repertoire was evaluated using RTK rarefaction, the Chao1 estimator, and Recon v2.1 estimates of unobserved clonotypes. For all TCRbeta clonotypes obtained by the gDNA method from a handful of donors, generation probabilities were computed with OLGA. In its TCRdb copy, this immuneACCESS table keeps in-frame sequences only and misses some clones. Where compared with another copy, unresolved V genes explain less than half of these, and the others have no known cause. The V and J calls and clone size were taken over from that table, and D and trimming were inferred from the DNA. Here the sample has about 1.9 million clones; over 85% occur a single time. Of the sample, approximately 1.7% is held by the ten largest clones.

Points on this clone: What this receptor recognizes is not known. No much larger clone is present one base from it, and per-base qualities are unavailable.

CD8 naive samples were obtained by positive selection for CCR7 among CD45RO-negative cells, yielding a CD45RA+CCR7+ population from which TemRA cells were excluded. Healthy HIV-negative adults with no recently reported acute infections or vaccinations were included as donors. Only Caucasian adults living in Nashville, Tennessee, USA were represented among the donors. Blood was obtained by leukapheresis, after which PBMCs were separated by Ficoll-Histopaque density gradient centrifugation and cryopreserved in liquid nitrogen vapor phase. Analytical flow cytometry was used to check the purity and quantity of each magnetically sorted T cell population. From each sorted fraction, genomic DNA was isolated and quantified by UV absorbance on a Nanodrop 2000c.

Specimen: naive CD8+ T cells from PBMCs. This specimen's cell subset or site label, interpreted: CD45RA+CCR7+. The TCR was taken from a man aged 18 to 30 in good health. Some clones in this sample may be carry-over from other donors' samples. The chain uses TRBV4-1 and TRBJ2-7; 7 nucleotides in the junction match TRBD1. The DNA sequence reads TGCGCCAGCAGCCAAGAGCTCGACAGGGCCTACGAGCAGTACTTC. The resulting protein is CASSQELDRAYEQYF.